The 29 T cell receptor beta chains listed next were all sequenced from one sample in a study of cytomegalovirus exposure and HLA in healthy donors. The PCR used 60 Vbeta and 13 Jbeta primers. Method: immunoSEQ multiplex PCR; TCRdb's copy keeps in-frame clones and lacks some. The top ten hold 9.5% to 12% of the sample, which has 160,000 or so clones, 75% to 85% seen once. The sample was PBMCs. The receptors here all came from a man in his fifties in good health and CMV-seropositive.

The chain has TRBV6-5 and TRBJ2-7; 7 nucleotides match TRBD2. Germline CDR1 reads MNHEY; CDR2 reads SVGAGI. The V and J ends lost 2 bases and 3 bases, in that order; junction bases with no gene match: 10. The CDR3 totals 16 residues. CDR3 residues: CASSYTKSGNRYEQYF. The DNA for the CDR3 is TGTGCCAGCAGTTACACGAAAAGCGGGAATCGCTACGAGCAGTACTTC.

The sample holds a few counts of this clone. The chain links TRBV19 to TRBJ2-7; 8 bases agree with TRBD2. The germline CDR1 and CDR2 sequences are LNHDA and SQIVND (reference sequence). The CDR3 runs to 14 residues. The J segment lost 1 base and the V segment lost 9 bases, leaving 8 bases of the junction unmatched. The CDR3 sequence: CASKPLADSYEQYF. The CDR3 DNA sequence: TGTGCCAGCAAACCACTAGCGGATTCCTACGAGCAGTACTTC.

The chain recombines TRBV4-3 with TRBJ2-7; perhaps TRBD2 as D (6 bases). The CDR3 is 15 residues long. CDR1 and CDR2 (germline): LGHNA, YSLEER. Trimming stripped 1 base from V and 1 base from J, with 11 bases between. CDR3 coding DNA: TGCGCCAGCAGCCAAGGGAGGGCCGGTTCCTACGAGCAGTACTTC. It specifies CASSQGRAGSYEQYF.

The V and J genes are TRBV25-1 and TRBJ2-3, with TRBD1 identical over 7 bases. The CDR3 runs 16 residues. Looked up from germline, CDR1 is MGHDK and CDR2 is SYGVNS. Germline trimming cut 3 bases from V and 4 bases from J; bases unmatched to any gene: 10. The CDR3 here is CASSDPNRGSADTQYF. CDR3 DNA: TGTGCCAGCAGTGACCCAAACAGGGGAAGTGCAGATACGCAGTATTTT.

The rearrangement joins TRBV7-2 to TRBJ2-5; no definite D call. This CDR3 is built from 15 residues. Trimming took 5 bases from V and 0 from J, leaving 13 bases between them. Germline assignment: CDR1 SGHTA and CDR2 FQGNSA. Here the CDR3 DNA reads TGTGCCAGCAGCCCGATGCCCGAGTACCAAGAGACCCAGTACTTC. It translates to CASSPMPEYQETQYF.

This clone is a singleton in its sample. The chain joins TRBV28 to TRBJ1-1; D might be TRBD1 (6 bases). The germline gives CDR1 MDHEN, CDR2 SYDVKM. This CDR3 has 16 residues. V was pared by 5 bases and J by 3 bases, with 19 bases between. Written as DNA, the CDR3 is TGTGCCAGCAGTCCAACAACAGGGTACTGGTACACTGAAGCTTTCTTT. Its protein is CASSPTTGYWYTEAFF.

The V gene is TRBV6-1, the J gene TRBJ1-4; tentatively, D is TRBD1 (6 bases). The CDR3 extends over 15 amino acids. The germline V and J ends were trimmed by 8 bases and 4 bases, with 17 bases remaining between them. Germline V gives CDR1 MNHNS, CDR2 SASEGT. CDR3 sequence (DNA): TGTGCCAGCGGGGAGGGGCAGGGGAGTAATGAAAAACTGTTTTTT. This encodes CASGEGQGSNEKLFF.

This clone occurred once. The V gene is TRBV2, the J gene TRBJ2-3, with D perhaps TRBD1 (6 bases). Germline V gives CDR1 SNHLY, CDR2 FYNNEI. This CDR3 contains 16 residues. The V gene lost 6 bases and the J gene lost 4 bases, with 20 bases spanning the gap. The CDR3 is CASRADSDHSADTQYF. DNA for the CDR3: TGTGCCAGCAGGGCGGACAGTGATCACTCCGCAGATACGCAGTATTTT.

On this clone itself: One end of the junction fails to match germline, which may point to a read error. The sample contains more than one DNA sequence encoding this CDR3. This chain connects TRBV4-1 to TRBJ1-5, with 9 bases aligning to TRBD1. The germline gives CDR1 MGHRA, CDR2 YSYEKL. This CDR3 is built from 16 residues. CDR3 sequence: CASSQALDRGVQPQHF. The CDR3 DNA follows: TGCGCCAGCAGCCAAGCCCTGGACAGGGGTGTTCAGCCCCAGCACTTT.

The chain employs TRBV9 and TRBJ2-7; 8 nucleotides agree with TRBD1. The length of the CDR3 is 15 residues. The J segment lost 2 bases and the V segment lost 2 bases, leaving 6 bases of the junction unmatched. From germline, CDR1 is SGDLS and CDR2 YYNGEE. CDR3 coding DNA: TGTGCCAGCAGCGTCGCCGGGACAGGTCCCTACGAGCAGTACTTC. Its protein product is CASSVAGTGPYEQYF.

The V gene is TRBV7-2, the J gene TRBJ1-5, with 7 bases lining up with TRBD1. The CDR3 loop spans 15 amino acids. The J segment lost 6 bases and the V segment lost 5 bases, leaving 10 bases of the junction unmatched. Looked up from germline, CDR1 is SGHTA and CDR2 is FQGNSA. The CDR3 DNA follows: TGTGCCAGCAGCCGAGACAGGGTATATGGTCAGCCCCAGCATTTT. Its protein product is CASSRDRVYGQPQHF.

J is TRBJ1-3 and V is TRBV5-6, with 7 nucleotides matching TRBD1. Germline-derived CDR1 and CDR2 are SGHDT and YYEEEE. The trim removed 4 bases at V and 4 bases at J, leaving 5 bases unmatched. CDR3 length equals 14 residues. CDR3 sequence: CASSATGRGNTIYF. CDR3 nucleotide sequence: TGTGCCAGCAGCGCGACAGGGAGGGGAAACACCATATATTTT. Supplemented by reference TRBV5-6 and TRBJ1-3, the full variable domain reads DAGVTQSPTHLIKTRGQQVTLRCSPKSGHDTVSWYQQALGQGPQFIFQYYEEEERQRGNFPDRFSGHQFPNYSSELNVNALLLGDSALYLCASSATGRGNTIYFGEGSWLTVV.

This rearrangement joins TRBV18 to TRBJ2-7, with D possibly matching TRBD1 (5 bases). V was pared by 1 base and J by 1 base, with 8 bases between. Per the germline V gene, CDR1 is KGHSH and CDR2 is LQKENI. The CDR3 runs to 14 residues. CDR3 nucleotides: TGTGCCAGCTCACCACTAGGGGAATCCTACGAGCAGTACTTC. As protein: CASSPLGESYEQYF.

The chain carries TRBV5-5 and TRBJ1-3; 10 nucleotides align to TRBD1. Germline V gives CDR1 SGHKS, CDR2 YYEKEE (reference sequence). The CDR3 consists of 15 residues. Trimming removed 0 bases from V and 10 bases from J; junction bases left unmatched: 7. The CDR3 DNA follows: TGTGCCAGCAGCTTGGGGGGGACAGGGGTTCGGACCATATATTTT. Amino acids: CASSLGGTGVRTIYF.

CDR3: CASSAGLAAPYEQYF. CDR3 sequence (DNA): TGTGCCAGCAGCGCGGGACTAGCGGCCCCCTACGAGCAGTACTTC. The V and J genes are TRBV7-9 and TRBJ2-7; 11 bases align to TRBD2. The germline gives CDR1 SEHNR, CDR2 FQNEAQ (reference sequence). The length of the CDR3 is 15 residues. J lost 2 bases, V lost 5 bases, and 5 bases had no gene match.

The chain uses TRBV30 and TRBJ2-5; D might be TRBD2 (5 bases). The CDR3 is 13 residues long. Trimming pared 2 bases from V and 1 base from J, leaving 8 bases between. The germline CDR1 and CDR2 sequences are GTSNPN and SVGIG (reference sequence). The CDR3 sequence is CAWSTGVQETQYF. CDR3 nucleotides: TGTGCCTGGAGTACCGGGGTCCAAGAGACCCAGTACTTC.

V gene TRBV6-6 combines with J gene TRBJ2-3, with D possibly being TRBD1 (5 bases). With 6 bases removed from V and 0 bases from J, the gap between germline ends came to 13 bases. This CDR3 has 15 residues. CDR1 is MNHNY and CDR2 is SVGAGI in the germline V gene (reference sequence). The CDR3 sequence is CASRKGVRSTDTQYF. CDR3 nucleotide sequence: TGTGCCAGCAGGAAAGGGGTGAGAAGCACAGATACGCAGTATTTT.

This clone has a single count. This sequence joins TRBV6-1 and TRBJ2-7; D might be TRBD1 (6 bases). The CDR3 has 14 residues. Looked up from germline, CDR1 is MNHNS and CDR2 is SASEGT. Trimming shortened V by 6 bases and J by 2 bases, and 14 bases separated the two germline ends. The CDR3 loop is CASRGQGSTYEQYF. The CDR3 DNA sequence: TGTGCCAGCAGGGGACAAGGGAGCACCTACGAGCAGTACTTC.

To note about this clone: The junction differs from germline at one of its ends, possibly a read error. The chain links TRBV7-3 to TRBJ2-7; 7 nucleotides align to TRBD1. Germline V gene data show CDR1 as SGHTA and CDR2 as FQGTGA. The length of the CDR3 is 14 residues. In DNA form, the CDR3 reads TGTGCTAGCAGCTTAGGCCCGACAGGGTACGAGCAGTACTTC. Translation: CASSLGPTGYEQYF.

The chain has TRBV13 and TRBJ2-1; TRBD1 aligns across 7 bases. There are 16 residues in the CDR3. Trimming removed 3 bases from V and 6 bases from J; junction bases left unmatched: 11. Germline lookup yields CDR1 PRHDT and CDR2 FYEKMQ (reference sequence). For the CDR3, the DNA is TGTGCCAGCAGCTTGCTTACAGGGGTATTTGTCAATGAGCAGTTCTTC. Translation: CASSLLTGVFVNEQFF.

This chain joins TRBV19 and TRBJ1-4; D perhaps matches TRBD1 (5 bases). There are 15 residues in the CDR3. Trimming took 5 bases from V and 5 from J, leaving 15 bases between them. Germline lookup yields CDR1 LNHDA and CDR2 SQIVND (reference sequence). CDR3 protein: CASSPKAGSNEKLFF. The CDR3 DNA sequence: TGTGCCAGTAGTCCGAAAGCAGGGTCGAATGAAAAACTGTTTTTT.

The CDR3 DNA sequence: TGCGCCAGCAGCCAAGATAGTCGGAGATCCAGAGGAGATACGCAGTATTTT. Its translation is CASSQDSRRSRGDTQYF. V usage is TRBV4-3 and J usage is TRBJ2-3; no firm D call. The CDR3 runs to 17 residues. Trimming left V 0 bases short and J 5 bases short, with 18 bases between. The V gene's germline CDR1 is LGHNA and CDR2 YSLEER.

The table lists this clone with a few counts. V gene TRBV11-2 combines with J gene TRBJ2-7; D perhaps matches TRBD2 (5 bases). Trimming stripped 1 base from V and 0 bases from J, with 7 bases between. CDR1 and CDR2 from the germline V gene are SGHAT and FQNNGV. The CDR3 sequence is 14 residues long. The chain's CDR3 is CASSLAGSSYEQYF. DNA for the CDR3: TGTGCCAGCAGCTTAGCGGGGAGCTCCTACGAGCAGTACTTC.

The chain uses TRBV15 and TRBJ2-5, with D possibly matching TRBD2 (5 bases). The J call could be wrong; TRBJ2-7 is a better fit for the DNA end. CDR3 size: 16 residues. Looked up from germline, CDR1 is LNHNV and CDR2 is YYDKDF (reference sequence). CDR3 sequence reads: CATSRDYGLSSYEQYF. In DNA, the CDR3 is TGTGCCACCAGCAGAGATTACGGACTGAGTTCCTACGAGCAGTACTTC.

V is TRBV18 and J is TRBJ2-7; 7 bases are shared with TRBD1. Germline assignment: CDR1 KGHSH and CDR2 LQKENI. CDR3 length: 15 amino acids. J gave up 2 bases and V 3 bases, and 7 bases lay outside the gene matches. CDR3 amino acids: CASSPPGQSPYEQYF. CDR3 DNA sequence: TGTGCCAGCTCACCGCCGGGACAGAGTCCCTACGAGCAGTACTTC.

This clone was seen only once. The CDR3 sequence is CASSQDPQGDNNEQFF. CDR3 coding DNA: TGCGCCAGCAGCCAAGATCCGCAGGGTGATAACAATGAGCAGTTCTTC. The chain has TRBV4-3 and TRBJ2-1, with D perhaps TRBD1 (5 bases). V dropped 0 bases and J dropped 5 bases, with 14 bases sitting between them. This CDR3 spans 16 amino acids. Germline CDR1 is LGHNA and CDR2 is YSLEER.

The rearrangement joins TRBV28 to TRBJ2-5; 8 nucleotides line up with TRBD2. Trimming at V came to 10 bases and at J to 4 bases, leaving 14 bases not matched to a gene. The CDR3 is 15 residues long. Germline assignment: CDR1 MDHEN and CDR2 SYDVKM. In nucleotides, the CDR3 is TGTGCCACATCAGAACGGGGGGGTTGGGGAGAGACCCAGTACTTC. It codes for CATSERGGWGETQYF.

The chain is built from TRBV18 and TRBJ1-5, with 9 bases that match TRBD1. The CDR3 is 16 residues long. Looked up from germline, CDR1 is KGHSH and CDR2 is LQKENI. The J segment lost 0 bases and the V segment lost 2 bases, leaving 2 bases of the junction unmatched. The DNA of the CDR3 is TGTGCCAGCTCACCATCGACAGGGGGTAGCAATCAGCCCCAGCATTTT. Protein sequence: CASSPSTGGSNQPQHF.

The chain joins TRBV19 to TRBJ1-5, with D uncertain. Trimming shortened V by 8 bases and J by 3 bases, and 14 bases separated the two germline ends. This CDR3 has 14 amino acids. The germline CDR1 and CDR2 sequences are LNHDA and SQIVND (reference sequence). The CDR3 spells CASGRSGINQPQHF. For the CDR3, the DNA is TGTGCCAGTGGCCGCTCCGGGATCAATCAGCCCCAGCATTTT.